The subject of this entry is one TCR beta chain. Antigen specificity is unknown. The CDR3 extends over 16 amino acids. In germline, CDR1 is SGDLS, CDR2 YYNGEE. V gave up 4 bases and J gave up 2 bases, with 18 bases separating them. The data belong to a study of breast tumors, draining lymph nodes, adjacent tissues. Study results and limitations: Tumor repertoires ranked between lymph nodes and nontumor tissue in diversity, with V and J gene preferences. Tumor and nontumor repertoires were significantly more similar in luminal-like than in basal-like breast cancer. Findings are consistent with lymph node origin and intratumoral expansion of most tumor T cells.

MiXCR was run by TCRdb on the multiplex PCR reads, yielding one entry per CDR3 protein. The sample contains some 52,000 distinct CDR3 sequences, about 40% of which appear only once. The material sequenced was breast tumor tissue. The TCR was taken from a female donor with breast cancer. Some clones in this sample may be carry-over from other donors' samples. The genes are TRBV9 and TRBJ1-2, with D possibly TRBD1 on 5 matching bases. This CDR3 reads CASSPLDGTSNYGYTF. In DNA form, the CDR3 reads TGTGCCAGCAGCCCCCTCGACGGGACTTCGAACTATGGCTACACCTTC.